Sequencing of this T cell receptor (beta chain) was carried out in a study of PD-L1 blockade in urothelial cancer. Study-level background: Atezolizumab (1,200 mg intravenously every 3 weeks) began in about 2014 for patients. The analyses of blood took place 3 weeks (second dose) and 6 weeks after treatment start. Study-level findings and limits: Below-median blood TCR clonality before treatment forecast better survival.

This CDR3 comprises 15 residues. Looked up from germline, CDR1 is SGDLS and CDR2 is YYNGEE. V gave up 0 bases and J gave up 4 bases, with 10 bases separating them. In the case of this clone: The antigen remains undetermined.

Time point noted: pretreatment peripheral blood. Every PCR received spiked-in synthetic TCR analog templates. This table comes from immunoSEQ multiplex PCR, and its TCRdb copy is limited to in-frame clones, with some not included. The repertoire includes about 33,000 clones, under 90% of them detected once, and about a sixth sits in the top ten. The chain employs TRBV9 and TRBJ2-2; no reliable D call. The sequence derives from a man in his fifties or sixties with urothelial cancer. This specimen consisted of PBMCs, obtained around atezolizumab (anti-PD-L1) treatment. CDR3 sequence reads: CASSVVGGITGELFF. In DNA, the CDR3 is TGTGCCAGCAGCGTAGTCGGCGGAATCACCGGGGAGCTGTTTTTT. The full variable domain, its missing parts supplied by reference TRBV9 and TRBJ2-2, is DSGVTQTPKHLITATGQRVTLRCSPRSGDLSVYWYQQSLDQGLQFLIQYYNGEERAKGNILERFSAQQFPDLHSELNLSSLELGDSALYFCASSVVGGITGELFFGEGSRLTVL.